This TCR beta chain was captured in a study of blood T cell repertoires in COVID-19. Study background: The analysed material was cDNA or gDNA that came from T cells, B-cell-depleted T cells, or PBMCs.

Per the original data handling: Reference gene primers were amplified, and this amplification served to estimate nucleated cell counts. Clones were sequenced by immunoSEQ multiplex PCR, and TCRdb holds only the in-frame ones, with some missing. The DNA gave D and trimming, while V, J and clone size come from that table. The sample consists of about 120,000 clones, roughly four fifths of them appearing once. Trimming took 3 bases from V and 3 from J, leaving 11 bases between them. The CDR3 spans 14 residues. CDR1 is SGHTA, CDR2 FQGNSA, per germline. The rearrangement uses TRBV7-2 and TRBJ1-1; weak D call: TRBD1 (5 bases). The sequence derives from a woman aged 60-75 years with acute or convalescent COVID-19. The sample taken for sequencing was peripheral blood. The chain's CDR3 is CASSFSRADTEAFF. The CDR3 DNA is TGTGCCAGCAGCTTCAGCAGGGCGGACACTGAAGCTTTCTTT.